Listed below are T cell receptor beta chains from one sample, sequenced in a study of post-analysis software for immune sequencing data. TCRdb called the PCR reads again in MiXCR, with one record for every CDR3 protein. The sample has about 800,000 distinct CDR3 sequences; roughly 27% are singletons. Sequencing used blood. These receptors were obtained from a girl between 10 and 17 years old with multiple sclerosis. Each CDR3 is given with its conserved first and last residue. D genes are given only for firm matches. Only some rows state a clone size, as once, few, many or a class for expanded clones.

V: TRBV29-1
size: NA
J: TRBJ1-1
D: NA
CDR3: CSVALDVLGVNTEAFF
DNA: TGCAGCGTCGCCCTTGACGTGTTGGGGGTAAACACTGAAGCTTTCTTT

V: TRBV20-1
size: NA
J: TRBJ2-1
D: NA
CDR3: CSATGGRSSYNEQFF
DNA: TGCAGTGCGACTGGAGGGAGGAGCTCCTACAATGAGCAGTTCTTC

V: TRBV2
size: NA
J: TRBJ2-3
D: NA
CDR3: CASSEYGQRTDTHYF
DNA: TGTGCCAGCAGTGAATACGGGCAGCGCACAGATACGCACTATTTT

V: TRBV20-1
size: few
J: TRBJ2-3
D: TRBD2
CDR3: CSAWILAGGPHTQYF
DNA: TGCAGTGCTTGGATTCTAGCGGGGGGGCCTCATACGCAGTATTTT

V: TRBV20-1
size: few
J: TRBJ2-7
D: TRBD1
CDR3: CSAGRQGRAYEQYF
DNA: TGCAGTGCTGGACGACAGGGTAGGGCCTACGAGCAGTACTTC

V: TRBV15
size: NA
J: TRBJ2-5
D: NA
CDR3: CATSTWDLTTYF
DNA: TGTGCCACCAGCACTTGGGACTTGACAACGTACTTC

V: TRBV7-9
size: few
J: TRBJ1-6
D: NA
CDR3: CASSPGRNNSPLHF
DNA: TGTGCCAGCAGTCCGGGACGGAATAATTCACCCCTCCACTTT

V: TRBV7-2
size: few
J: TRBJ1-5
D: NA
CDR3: CASSLVGERPQHF
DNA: TGTGCCAGCAGCTTAGTGGGGGAGCGGCCCCAGCATTTT

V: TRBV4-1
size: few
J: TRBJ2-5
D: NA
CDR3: CASSKTLAETQYF
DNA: TGCGCCAGCAGCAAAACCCTCGCAGAGACCCAGTACTTC

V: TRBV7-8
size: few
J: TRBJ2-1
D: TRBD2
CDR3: CASSFLGGLAANEQFF
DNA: TGTGCCAGCAGCTTTTTGGGGGGACTAGCGGCCAATGAGCAGTTCTTC

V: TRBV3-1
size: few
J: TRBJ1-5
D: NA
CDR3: CASSQWAGNQPQHF
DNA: TGTGCCAGCAGCCAATGGGCAGGGAATCAGCCCCAGCATTTT

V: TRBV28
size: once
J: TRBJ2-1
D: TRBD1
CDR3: CASGQGSINNEQFF
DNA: TGTGCCAGTGGACAGGGTTCAATTAACAATGAGCAGTTCTTC

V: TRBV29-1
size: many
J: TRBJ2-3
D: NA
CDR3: CSVEKGLTDTQYF
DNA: TGCAGCGTTGAGAAGGGGTTGACAGATACGCAGTATTTT

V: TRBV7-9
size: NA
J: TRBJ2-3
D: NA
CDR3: CASGLLADTQYF
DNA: TGTGCCAGCGGCCTACTAGCAGATACGCAGTATTTT

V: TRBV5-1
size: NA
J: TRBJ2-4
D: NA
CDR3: CASSPIAKNIQYF
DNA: TGCGCCAGCAGCCCCATTGCCAAAAACATTCAGTACTTC

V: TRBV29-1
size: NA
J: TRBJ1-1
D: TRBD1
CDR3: CSVFIGQDVLNTEAFF
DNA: TGCAGCGTTTTCATCGGACAGGACGTATTGAACACTGAAGCTTTCTTT

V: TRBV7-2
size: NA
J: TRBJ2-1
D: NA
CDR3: CASEQGGGSYNEQFF
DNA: TGTGCCAGCGAACAGGGGGGGGGCTCCTACAATGAGCAGTTCTTC

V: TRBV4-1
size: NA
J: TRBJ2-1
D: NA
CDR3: CVSSSNGVAAGEQFF
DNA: TGCGTCAGCAGCTCCAACGGAGTGGCAGCTGGGGAGCAGTTCTTC

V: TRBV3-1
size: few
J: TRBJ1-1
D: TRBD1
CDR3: CASSLPGQGVTEAFF
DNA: TGTGCCAGCAGCTTACCGGGACAGGGGGTAACTGAAGCTTTCTTT

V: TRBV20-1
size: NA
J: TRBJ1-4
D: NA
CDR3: CSARDQQGWKKLFF
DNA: TGCAGTGCTAGAGATCAACAGGGTTGGAAAAAACTGTTTTTT

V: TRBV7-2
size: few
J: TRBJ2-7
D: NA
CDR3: CASSLFWGREYEQYF
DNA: TGTGCCAGCAGCTTGTTCTGGGGCCGGGAATACGAGCAGTACTTC

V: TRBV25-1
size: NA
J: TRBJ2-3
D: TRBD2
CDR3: CASSDPGTSGSDRPSADTQYF
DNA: TGTGCCAGCAGTGATCCTGGGACTAGCGGGAGCGACCGACCTAGCGCAGATACGCAGTATTTT

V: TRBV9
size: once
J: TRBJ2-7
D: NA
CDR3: CVSSVGVSDEQYF
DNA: TGTGTCAGCAGCGTAGGAGTATCTGACGAGCAGTACTTC

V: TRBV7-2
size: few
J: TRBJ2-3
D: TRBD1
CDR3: CASSLNRGLGTDTQYF
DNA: TGTGCCAGCAGCTTAAACAGGGGGCTAGGAACAGATACGCAGTATTTT

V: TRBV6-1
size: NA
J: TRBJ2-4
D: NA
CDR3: CASSLLRPRVAAKNIQYF
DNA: TGTGCCAGCAGTCTCCTTCGGCCGAGAGTAGCGGCCAAGAACATTCAGTACTTC

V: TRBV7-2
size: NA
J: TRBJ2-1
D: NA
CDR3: CASSLTGGLNEQFF
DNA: TGTGCCAGCAGTCTTACCGGTGGATTGAATGAGCAGTTCTTC

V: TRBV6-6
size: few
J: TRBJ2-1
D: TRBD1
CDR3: CASYRQGAVNEQFF
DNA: TGTGCCAGTTATAGACAGGGGGCCGTCAATGAGCAGTTCTTC

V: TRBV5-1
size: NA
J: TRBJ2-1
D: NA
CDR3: CASSWTESSYNEQFF
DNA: TGCGCCAGCAGCTGGACAGAAAGCTCCTACAATGAGCAGTTCTTC

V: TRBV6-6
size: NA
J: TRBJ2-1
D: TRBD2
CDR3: CASRQLAGGYSYNEQFF
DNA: TGTGCCAGCAGACAACTAGCGGGGGGATATTCCTACAATGAGCAGTTCTTC